This entry lists 23 T cell receptor beta chains sequenced from one sample in a study of cytomegalovirus exposure and HLA in healthy donors. Clones were read by immunoSEQ multiplex PCR, and TCRdb kept only the in-frame ones, dropping some. Found here are roughly 240,000 clones, more than 75% of them singletons; the top ten hold less than 3%. Material for sequencing was PBMCs. All receptors come from a man between 18 and 35 years old in good health and CMV-seronegative.

This clone was seen just once. The gene calls are TRBV7-2 and TRBJ1-2; D uncertain. CDR1 and CDR2 (germline): SGHTA, FQGNSA. This CDR3 is built from 14 residues. Trimming pared 5 bases from V and 2 bases from J, leaving 12 bases between. CDR3 sequence reads: CASSPTTQNYGYTF. The CDR3 region has the DNA TGTGCCAGCAGCCCCACGACACAGAACTATGGCTACACCTTC. Variable domain in full (rest from reference TRBV7-2 and TRBJ1-2): GAGVSQSPSNKVTEKGKDVELRCDPISGHTALYWYRQSLGQGLEFLIYFQGNSAPDKSGLPSDRFSAERTGGSVSTLTIQRTQQEDSAVYLCASSPTTQNYGYTFGSGTRLTVV.

This clone turned up a few times. The chain uses TRBV5-4 and TRBJ1-2; 8 nucleotides line up with TRBD1. From germline, CDR1 is SGHNT and CDR2 YYREEE (reference sequence). The CDR3 is made up of 15 amino acids. V shed 4 bases, J shed 4 bases, and the junction held 9 bases outside the gene matches. The CDR3 here is CASSLPTGDRYGYTF. CDR3 DNA sequence: TGTGCCAGCAGCCTCCCGACAGGGGATCGCTATGGCTACACCTTC.

The count of this clone is one. This chain's CDR3 is CASSPPVSYQETQYF. As DNA, the CDR3 is TGTGCCAGCAGTCCCCCGGTCTCGTACCAAGAGACCCAGTACTTC. The chain carries TRBV28 and TRBJ2-5; D remains ambiguous. V was shortened by 5 bases and J by 0 bases, with 13 bases between the two germline ends. Germline loops: CDR1 MDHEN, CDR2 SYDVKM. The CDR3 contains 15 residues.

This rearrangement joins TRBV1 to TRBJ1-4; whether TRBD1, the table's D call, matches the DNA was not checked. TRBV1 is described as a pseudogene. This CDR3 has 15 amino acids. In nucleotides, the CDR3 is TGCACCCTCTTGGGGGCGCGAGGGACTAATGAAAAACTGTTTTTT. Amino acid sequence: CTLLGARGTNEKLFF.

This rearrangement joins TRBV11-2 to TRBJ2-2; D not resolved. Germline CDR1 reads SGHAT; CDR2 reads FQNNGV. The CDR3 runs 15 residues. V was clipped by 5 bases and J by 8 bases, with 18 bases between them. CDR3 DNA sequence: TGTGCCAGCAGCCAACCCGTCCCGAGGTCGGGGGAGCTGTTTTTT. It encodes CASSQPVPRSGELFF.

This sequence joins TRBV5-1 and TRBJ2-1; 7 bases agree with TRBD1. The CDR3 covers 16 residues. Germline CDR1 SGHRS, CDR2 YFSETQ. Trimming at V came to 4 bases and at J to 2 bases, leaving 9 bases not matched to a gene. The CDR3 is CASSVQVTGPYNEQFF. The CDR3 DNA follows: TGCGCCAGCAGCGTTCAGGTGACAGGGCCCTACAATGAGCAGTTCTTC.

The V call is TRBV4-1, the J call TRBJ2-2; the match to TRBD1 covers 9 bases. V lost 4 bases, J lost 6 bases, and 9 bases stayed unmatched. The CDR3 runs to 16 residues. Germline CDR1 reads MGHRA; CDR2 reads YSYEKL. In DNA, the CDR3 is TGCGCCAGCAGCCGCGGACCGGGACAGGGTGCCGGGGAGCTGTTTTTT. The encoded protein is CASSRGPGQGAGELFF.

This chain uses TRBV9 with TRBJ2-1; 9 nucleotides agree with TRBD1. This CDR3 contains 15 residues. V dropped 2 bases and J dropped 9; count of bases not matched to a gene: 9. The germline CDR1 and CDR2 sequences are SGDLS and YYNGEE. The CDR3 is CASSVGTGLSSEQFF. For the CDR3, the DNA is TGTGCCAGCAGCGTGGGGACAGGGTTATCTAGTGAGCAGTTCTTC.

The chain carries TRBV6-5 and TRBJ2-4, with 7 bases lining up with TRBD1. Germline loops: CDR1 MNHEY, CDR2 SVGAGI. The CDR3 runs 15 residues. Unmatched junction bases numbered 3, after V lost 4 bases and J lost 0 bases. The CDR3 region is CASSSGQLAKNIQYF. CDR3 coding DNA: TGTGCCAGCAGTTCGGGACAGTTAGCCAAAAACATTCAGTACTTC.

Here the CDR3 reads CASSSPRTGGVTGELFF. As DNA, the CDR3 is TGCGCCAGCAGCTCGCCTCGGACAGGGGGAGTCACCGGGGAGCTGTTTTTT. The chain uses TRBV5-1 and TRBJ2-2; 10 bases fit TRBD1. The junction had 9 bases not matched to a gene; V was cut back by 3 bases and J by 4 bases. The CDR3 has 17 residues. Germline V CDR1 and CDR2: SGHRS, YFSETQ.

This clone was picked up a small number of times. The chain employs TRBV30 and TRBJ1-5; 7 bases line up with TRBD1. Germline CDR1 reads GTSNPN; CDR2 reads SVGIG (reference sequence). The J segment lost 0 bases and the V segment lost 5 bases, leaving 4 bases of the junction unmatched. This CDR3 spans 14 amino acids. The CDR3 region is CAWGTGDSNQPQHF. As DNA, the CDR3 is TGTGCCTGGGGTACAGGGGATAGCAATCAGCCCCAGCATTTT.

The chain carries TRBV18 and TRBJ1-1; 8 nucleotides align to TRBD1. CDR1 KGHSH and CDR2 LQKENI come from the germline V gene. The CDR3 has 13 amino acids. J gave up 5 bases and V 5 bases, and 4 bases lay outside the gene matches. The chain's CDR3 is CASSSTGGTEAFF. The DNA of the CDR3 is TGTGCCAGCTCATCAACAGGGGGAACTGAAGCTTTCTTT.

The rearrangement uses TRBV14 and TRBJ2-3; 14 bases line up with TRBD2. Trimming took 3 bases from V and 6 from J; bases not matched to a gene: 2. Germline V gene data show CDR1 as SGHDN and CDR2 as FVKESK. The CDR3 spans 15 residues. The CDR3 coding sequence is TGTGCCAGCAGCCACCGGACTAGCGGGGGGGATACGCAGTATTTT. Translated, it gives CASSHRTSGGDTQYF.

Only a few counts were recorded for this clone. DNA for the CDR3: TGCAGTGCTAGTCGCCCGAGTGAAGCTTTCTTT. Translated: CSASRPSEAFF. The V and J genes are TRBV20-1 and TRBJ1-1; D uncertain. The CDR3 contains 11 residues. The V gene lost 3 bases and the J gene lost 7 bases, with 9 bases spanning the gap. The germline gives CDR1 DFQATT, CDR2 SNEGSKA (reference sequence).

This chain joins TRBV11-2 and TRBJ2-1; 13 bases line up with TRBD2. After removal of 5 bases from V and 0 bases from J, the junction contained 7 bases not matched to a gene. The CDR3 runs 18 residues. In germline, CDR1 is SGHAT, CDR2 FQNNGV. For the CDR3, the DNA is TGTGCCAGCAGCCTGACTAGCGGGGGGCCCCGCTCCTACAATGAGCAGTTCTTC. It is translated as CASSLTSGGPRSYNEQFF.

The DNA of the CDR3 is TGTGCCAGCAGCTTGTCGACAGGGGGCGAAGCTTTCTTT. This translates into CASSLSTGGEAFF. The chain carries TRBV11-2 and TRBJ1-1; TRBD1 agrees at 10 bases. V shed 3 bases, J shed 8 bases, and the junction held 3 bases outside the gene matches. This CDR3 has 13 amino acids. CDR1 SGHAT and CDR2 FQNNGV come from the germline V gene.

The chain carries TRBV6-5 and TRBJ1-4, with D tentatively TRBD1 (5 bases). Germline assignment: CDR1 MNHEY and CDR2 SVGAGI. This CDR3 has 14 amino acids. V gave up 3 bases and J gave up 7 bases, with 12 bases separating them. The CDR3 here is CASSYSQGSEKLFF. The CDR3 region has the DNA TGTGCCAGCAGTTATTCGCAGGGAAGTGAAAAACTGTTTTTT.

Regarding this clone: Other DNA sequences of this sample code for an identical CDR3. The V call is TRBV19, the J call TRBJ1-6; weak D call: TRBD1 (6 bases). The V gene lost 3 bases and the J gene lost 5 bases, with 8 bases spanning the gap. There are 14 residues in the CDR3. Per germline, CDR1 LNHDA and CDR2 SQIVND (reference sequence). The CDR3, as DNA: TGTGCCAGTAGTATCGGACAGAATAATTCACCCCTCCACTTT. It codes for CASSIGQNNSPLHF.

The rearrangement joins TRBV19 to TRBJ2-1, with 11 bases aligning to TRBD2. The V and J ends lost 5 bases and 0 bases, in that order; junction bases with no gene match: 3. Germline V gives CDR1 LNHDA, CDR2 SQIVND (reference sequence). This CDR3 is built from 16 residues. CDR3 DNA sequence: TGTGCCAGTAGTGCACTAGCGGGAGTCTCCTACAATGAGCAGTTCTTC. Translating it yields CASSALAGVSYNEQFF.

This chain uses TRBV27 with TRBJ1-6; no firm D call. Germline V CDR1 and CDR2: MNHEY, SMNVEV (reference sequence). The CDR3 contains 14 residues. Trimming shortened V by 3 bases and J by 7 bases, and 10 bases separated the two germline ends. DNA for the CDR3: TGTGCCAGCAGTTTCTTGGAGGCAAATTCACCCCTCCACTTT. Translated: CASSFLEANSPLHF.

About this clone: Being one base from a much bigger clone, this may be a read error. This sample includes further DNA sequences coding for the same CDR3. The CDR3 DNA follows: TGTGCCAGCAGTGGGACTAGCGGAAGCACAGATACGCAGTATTTT. This encodes CASSGTSGSTDTQYF. This rearrangement joins TRBV2 to TRBJ2-3; 10 bases are a match to TRBD2. Germline CDR1 SNHLY, CDR2 FYNNEI. This CDR3 comprises 15 residues. The V gene end was trimmed by 4 bases and the J gene end by 0 bases; junction bases not matched to a gene: 1.

J is TRBJ2-1 and V is TRBV27; 8 bases align to TRBD2. The CDR3 covers 14 residues. Germline lookup yields CDR1 MNHEY and CDR2 SMNVEV (reference sequence). The ends lost 6 bases at V and 7 bases at J; junction bases unmatched: 8. CDR3 nucleotide sequence: TGTGCCAGCAGGATTAGCGGGACGGGGAATGAGCAGTTCTTC. Its translation: CASRISGTGNEQFF.

The rearrangement links TRBV4-3 to TRBJ2-1; the D is unclear. Trimming took 4 bases from V and 4 from J, leaving 14 bases between them. The CDR3 is 15 residues long. Germline V gives CDR1 LGHNA, CDR2 YSLEER. CDR3 sequence reads: CASSPTVSEYNEQFF. For the CDR3, the DNA is TGCGCCAGCAGCCCCACAGTGTCGGAATACAATGAGCAGTTCTTC.